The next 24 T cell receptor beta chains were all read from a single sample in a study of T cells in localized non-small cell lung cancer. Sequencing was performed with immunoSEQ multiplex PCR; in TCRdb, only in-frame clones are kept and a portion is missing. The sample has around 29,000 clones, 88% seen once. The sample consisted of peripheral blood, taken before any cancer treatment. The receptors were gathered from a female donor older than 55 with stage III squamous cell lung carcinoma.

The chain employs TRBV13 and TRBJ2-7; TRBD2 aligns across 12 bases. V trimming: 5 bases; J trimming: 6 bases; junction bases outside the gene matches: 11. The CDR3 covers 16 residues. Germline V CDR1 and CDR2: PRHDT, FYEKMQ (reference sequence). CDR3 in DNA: TGTGCCAGCAGCCATGATACTAGCGGGAGGAGGTCCGAGCAGTACTTC. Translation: CASSHDTSGRRSEQYF.

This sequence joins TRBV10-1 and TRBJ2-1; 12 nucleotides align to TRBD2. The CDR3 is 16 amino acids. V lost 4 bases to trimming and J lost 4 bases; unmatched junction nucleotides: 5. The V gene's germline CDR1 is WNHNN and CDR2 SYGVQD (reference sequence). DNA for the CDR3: TGCGCCAGCAGTGGACTGACTAGCGGGAGATACAATGAGCAGTTCTTC. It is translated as CASSGLTSGRYNEQFF.

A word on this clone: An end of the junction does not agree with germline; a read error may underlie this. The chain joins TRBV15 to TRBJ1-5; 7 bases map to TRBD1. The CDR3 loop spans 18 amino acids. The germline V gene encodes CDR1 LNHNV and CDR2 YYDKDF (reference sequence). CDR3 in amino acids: CATSGDGTDFYSNQPQHF. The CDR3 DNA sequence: TGTGCCACCAGCGGAGACGGGACAGACTTTTATAGCAATCAGCCCCAGCATTTT. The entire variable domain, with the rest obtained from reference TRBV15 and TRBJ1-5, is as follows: DAMVIQNPRYQVTQFGKPVTLSCSQTLNHNVMYWYQQKSSQAPKLLFHYYDKDFNNEADTPDNFQSRRPNTSFCFLDIRSPGLGDTAMYLCATSGDGTDFYSNQPQHFGDGTRLSIL.

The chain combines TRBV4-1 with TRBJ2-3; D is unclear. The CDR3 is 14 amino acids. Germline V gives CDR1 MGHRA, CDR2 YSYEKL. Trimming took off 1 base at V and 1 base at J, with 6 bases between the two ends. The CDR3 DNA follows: TGCGCCAGCAGCCAAGTAGGTCGCACAGATACGCAGTATTTT. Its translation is CASSQVGRTDTQYF.

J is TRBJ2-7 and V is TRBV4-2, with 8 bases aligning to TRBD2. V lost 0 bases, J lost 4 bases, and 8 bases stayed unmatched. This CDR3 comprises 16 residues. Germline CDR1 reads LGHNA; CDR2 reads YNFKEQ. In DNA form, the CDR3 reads TGTGCCAGCAGCCAAGAATCGCGGACTAGCTTTTACGAGCAGTACTTC. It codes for CASSQESRTSFYEQYF.

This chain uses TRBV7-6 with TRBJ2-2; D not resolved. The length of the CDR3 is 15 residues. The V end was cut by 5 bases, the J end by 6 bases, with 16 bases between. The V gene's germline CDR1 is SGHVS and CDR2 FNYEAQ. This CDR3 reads CASSLDSRVPGELFF. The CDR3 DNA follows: TGTGCCAGCAGCCTCGATTCTCGGGTGCCCGGGGAGCTGTTTTTT. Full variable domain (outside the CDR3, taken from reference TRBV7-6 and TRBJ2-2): GAGVSQSPRYKVTKRGQDVALRCDPISGHVSLYWYRQALGQGPEFLTYFNYEAQQDKSGLPNDRFSAERPEGSISTLTIQRTEQRDSAMYRCASSLDSRVPGELFFGEGSRLTVL.

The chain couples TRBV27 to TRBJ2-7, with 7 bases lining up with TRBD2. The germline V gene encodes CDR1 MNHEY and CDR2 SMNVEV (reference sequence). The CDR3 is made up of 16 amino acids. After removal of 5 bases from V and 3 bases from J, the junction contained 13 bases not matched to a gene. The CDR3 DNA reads TGTGCCAGCAGTCCCCTGGTTGTTAGCGGGCTCTACGAGCAGTACTTC. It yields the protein CASSPLVVSGLYEQYF.

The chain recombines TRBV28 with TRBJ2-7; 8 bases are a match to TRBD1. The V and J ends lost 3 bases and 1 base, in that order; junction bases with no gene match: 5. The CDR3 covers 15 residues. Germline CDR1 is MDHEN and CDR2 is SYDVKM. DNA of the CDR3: TGTGCCAGCAGTTTGATTGGGACAGGTTCCTACGAGCAGTACTTC. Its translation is CASSLIGTGSYEQYF.

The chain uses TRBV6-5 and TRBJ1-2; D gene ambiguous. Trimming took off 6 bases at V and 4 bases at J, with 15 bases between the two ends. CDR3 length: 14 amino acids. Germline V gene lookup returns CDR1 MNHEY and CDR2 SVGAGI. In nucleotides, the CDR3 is TGTGCCAGCAGGAGTGGAATGGAGGGCTATGGCTACACCTTC. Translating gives CASRSGMEGYGYTF.

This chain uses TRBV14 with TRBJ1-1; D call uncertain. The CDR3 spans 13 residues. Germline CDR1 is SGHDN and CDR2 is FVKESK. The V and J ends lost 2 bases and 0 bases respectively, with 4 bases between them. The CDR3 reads CASSQYVNTEAFF. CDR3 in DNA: TGTGCCAGCAGCCAATATGTGAACACTGAAGCTTTCTTT.

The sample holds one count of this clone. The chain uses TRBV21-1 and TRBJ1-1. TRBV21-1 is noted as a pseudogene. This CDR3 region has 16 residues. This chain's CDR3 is CASSNMGGQENTEAFF. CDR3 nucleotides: TGTGCCAGCAGCAATATGGGGGGTCAAGAGAACACTGAAGCTTTCTTT.

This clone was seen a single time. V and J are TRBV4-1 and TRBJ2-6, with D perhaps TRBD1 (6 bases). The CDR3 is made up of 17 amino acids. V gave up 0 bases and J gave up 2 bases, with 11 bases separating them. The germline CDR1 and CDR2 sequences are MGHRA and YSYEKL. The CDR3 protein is CASSQETQGTGANVLTF. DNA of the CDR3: TGCGCCAGCAGCCAAGAAACCCAGGGGACTGGGGCCAACGTCCTGACTTTC.

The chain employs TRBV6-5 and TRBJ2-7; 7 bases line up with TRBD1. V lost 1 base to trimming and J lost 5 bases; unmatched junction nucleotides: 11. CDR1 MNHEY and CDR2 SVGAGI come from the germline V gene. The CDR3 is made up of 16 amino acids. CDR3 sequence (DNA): TGTGCCAGCAGTTACTTTTTACCGGGAACAGGGGACGAGCAGTACTTC. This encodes CASSYFLPGTGDEQYF.

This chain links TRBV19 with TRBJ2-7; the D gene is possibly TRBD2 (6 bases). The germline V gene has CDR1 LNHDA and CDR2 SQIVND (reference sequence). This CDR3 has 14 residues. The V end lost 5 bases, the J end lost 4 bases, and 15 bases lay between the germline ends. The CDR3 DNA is TGTGCCAGTAGTCTTGGGACTCCGGCGTACGAGCAGTACTTC. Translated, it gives CASSLGTPAYEQYF.

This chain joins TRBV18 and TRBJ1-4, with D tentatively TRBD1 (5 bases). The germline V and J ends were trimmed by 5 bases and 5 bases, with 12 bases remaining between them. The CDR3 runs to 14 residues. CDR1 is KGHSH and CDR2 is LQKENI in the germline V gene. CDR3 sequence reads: CASSEGRENEKLFF. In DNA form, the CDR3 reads TGTGCCAGCTCAGAGGGACGGGAAAATGAAAAACTGTTTTTT.

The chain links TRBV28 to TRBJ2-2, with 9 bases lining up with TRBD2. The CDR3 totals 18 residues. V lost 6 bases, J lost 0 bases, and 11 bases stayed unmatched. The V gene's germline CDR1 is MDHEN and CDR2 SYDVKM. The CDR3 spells CASSLRRVAGANTGELFF. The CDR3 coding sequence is TGTGCCAGCAGCCTCAGGAGGGTAGCGGGGGCGAACACCGGGGAGCTGTTTTTT.

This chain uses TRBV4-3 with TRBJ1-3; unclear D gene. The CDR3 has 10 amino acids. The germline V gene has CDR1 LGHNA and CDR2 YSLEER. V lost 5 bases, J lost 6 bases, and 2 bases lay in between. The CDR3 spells CASSVNTIYF. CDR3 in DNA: TGCGCCAGCAGCGTAAACACCATATATTTT.

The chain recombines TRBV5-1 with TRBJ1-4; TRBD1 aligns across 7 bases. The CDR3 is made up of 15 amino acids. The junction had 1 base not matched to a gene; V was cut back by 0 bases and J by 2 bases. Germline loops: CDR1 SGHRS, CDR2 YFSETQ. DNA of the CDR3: TGCGCCAGCAGCTTGGGGGACAGCACTAATGAAAAACTGTTTTTT. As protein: CASSLGDSTNEKLFF.

CDR3 in amino acids: CASAGGTYEQYF. The CDR3 DNA follows: TGTGCCAGCGCCGGGGGAACCTACGAGCAGTACTTC. The chain combines TRBV6-6 with TRBJ2-7; TRBD2 is a possible D gene (6 bases). This CDR3 comprises 12 residues. Germline CDR1 MNHNY, CDR2 SVGAGI (reference sequence). Deletions cut 8 bases from V and 2 bases from J, with 10 bases between.

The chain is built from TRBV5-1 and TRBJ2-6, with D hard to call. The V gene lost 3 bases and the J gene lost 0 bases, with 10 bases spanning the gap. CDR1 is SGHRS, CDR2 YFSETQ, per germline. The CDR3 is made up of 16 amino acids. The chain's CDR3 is CASSSAGFSGANVLTF. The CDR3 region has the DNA TGCGCCAGCAGCTCCGCAGGCTTCTCTGGGGCCAACGTCCTGACTTTC.

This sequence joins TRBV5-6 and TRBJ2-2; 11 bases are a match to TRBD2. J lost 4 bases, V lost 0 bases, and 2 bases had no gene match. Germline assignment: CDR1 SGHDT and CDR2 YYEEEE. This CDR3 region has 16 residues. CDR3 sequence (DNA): TGTGCCAGCAGCTTGGTAGCGGGGGGGCCCACCGGGGAGCTGTTTTTT. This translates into CASSLVAGGPTGELFF.

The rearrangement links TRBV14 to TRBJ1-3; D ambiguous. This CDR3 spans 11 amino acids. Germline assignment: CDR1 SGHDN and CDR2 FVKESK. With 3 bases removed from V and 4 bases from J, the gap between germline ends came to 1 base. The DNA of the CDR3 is TGTGCCAGCAGCCAGGGAAACACCATATATTTT. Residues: CASSQGNTIYF.

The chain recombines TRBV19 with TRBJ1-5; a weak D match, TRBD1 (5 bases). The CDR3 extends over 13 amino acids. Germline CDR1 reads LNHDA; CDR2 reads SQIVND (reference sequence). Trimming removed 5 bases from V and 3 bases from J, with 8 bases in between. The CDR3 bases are TGTGCCAGTAGTCCCGGACACAATCAGCCCCAGCATTTT. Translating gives CASSPGHNQPQHF.

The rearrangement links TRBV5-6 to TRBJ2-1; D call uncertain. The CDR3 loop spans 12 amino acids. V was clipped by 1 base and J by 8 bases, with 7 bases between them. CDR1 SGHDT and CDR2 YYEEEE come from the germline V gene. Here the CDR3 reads CASSLSSDEQFF. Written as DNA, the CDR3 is TGTGCCAGCAGCTTGAGCTCCGATGAGCAGTTCTTC.